This TCR beta chain was recovered during a study of cytomegalovirus exposure and HLA in healthy donors. Overall study: The 95 to 150 validation repertoires used the same platform as the roughly 670 first-cohort repertoires, a later analysis reported.

A note on this clone: The antigen is unknown.

Generated by immunoSEQ multiplex PCR, the TCRdb table keeps only in-frame clones and is missing some. The sample includes 130,000 or so clones, approximately 89% of them seen just once. Study findings and constraints: First-cohort TCR clusters were later found to tend to co-occur in the approximately 120 validation repertoires.

Losses at the gene ends were 5 bases for V and 14 bases for J; bases not matched to a gene: 6. Germline CDR1 and CDR2: SGHTA and FQGNSA. CDR3 length equals 12 residues. This clonotype was sampled from a woman under 30 in good health and CMV-seronegative. Material: PBMCs. The chain uses TRBV7-2 and TRBJ2-1, with 10 bases lining up with TRBD2. CDR3 region: CASSRDSGGKFF. CDR3 DNA sequence: TGTGCCAGCAGCCGTGATAGCGGGGGGAAGTTCTTC.